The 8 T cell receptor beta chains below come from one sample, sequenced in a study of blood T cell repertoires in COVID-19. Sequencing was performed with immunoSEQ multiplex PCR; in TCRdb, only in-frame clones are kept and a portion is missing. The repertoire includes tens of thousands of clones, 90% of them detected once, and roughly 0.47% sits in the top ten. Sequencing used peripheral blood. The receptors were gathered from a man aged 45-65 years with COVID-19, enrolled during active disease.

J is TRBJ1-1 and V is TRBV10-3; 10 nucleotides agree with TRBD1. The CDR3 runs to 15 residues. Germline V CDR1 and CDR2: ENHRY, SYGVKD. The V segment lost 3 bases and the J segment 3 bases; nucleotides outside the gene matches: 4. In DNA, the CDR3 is TGTGCCATCAGTGATTGGACAGGGGGGCACACTGAAGCTTTCTTT. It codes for CAISDWTGGHTEAFF.

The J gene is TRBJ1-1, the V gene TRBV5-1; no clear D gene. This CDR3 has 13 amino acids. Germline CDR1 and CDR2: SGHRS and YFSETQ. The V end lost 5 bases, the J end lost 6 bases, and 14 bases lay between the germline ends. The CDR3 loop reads CASSFDGGPEAFF. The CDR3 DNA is TGCGCCAGCAGTTTCGACGGCGGGCCTGAAGCTTTCTTT. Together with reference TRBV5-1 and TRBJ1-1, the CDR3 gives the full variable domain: KAGVTQTPRYLIKTRGQQVTLSCSPISGHRSVSWYQQTPGQGLQFLFEYFSETQRNKGNFPGRFSGRQFSNSRSEMNVSTLELGDSALYLCASSFDGGPEAFFGQGTRLTVV.

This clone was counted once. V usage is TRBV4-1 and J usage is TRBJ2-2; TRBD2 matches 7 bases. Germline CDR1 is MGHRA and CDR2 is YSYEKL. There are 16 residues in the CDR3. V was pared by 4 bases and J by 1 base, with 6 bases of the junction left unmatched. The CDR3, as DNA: TGCGCCAGCAGCCCCCCTAGCGGAGGGAACACCGGGGAGCTGTTTTTT. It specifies CASSPPSGGNTGELFF.

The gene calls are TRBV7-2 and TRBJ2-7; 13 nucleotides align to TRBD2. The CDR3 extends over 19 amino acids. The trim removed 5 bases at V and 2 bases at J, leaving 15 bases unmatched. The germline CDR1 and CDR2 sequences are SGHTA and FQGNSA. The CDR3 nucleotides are TGTGCCAGCAGCACGGCCGGGGGACTAGCGGGGATCTCCCCCTACGAGCAGTACTTC. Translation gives CASSTAGGLAGISPYEQYF.

The CDR3 coding sequence is TGTGCCATCCGACGGGGGGACAGGGTACCCTACGAGCAGTACTTC. It codes for CAIRRGDRVPYEQYF. The chain employs TRBV10-3 and TRBJ2-7; 9 nucleotides match TRBD1. CDR1 is ENHRY and CDR2 is SYGVKD in the germline V gene. J gave up 2 bases and V 8 bases, and 10 bases lay outside the gene matches. The CDR3 covers 15 residues.

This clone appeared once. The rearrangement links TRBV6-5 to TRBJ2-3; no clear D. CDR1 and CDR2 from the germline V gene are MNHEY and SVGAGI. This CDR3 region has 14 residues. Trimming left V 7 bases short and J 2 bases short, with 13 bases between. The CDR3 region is CASIASSSTDTQYF. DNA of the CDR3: TGTGCCAGCATTGCGTCGTCGTCCACAGATACGCAGTATTTT.

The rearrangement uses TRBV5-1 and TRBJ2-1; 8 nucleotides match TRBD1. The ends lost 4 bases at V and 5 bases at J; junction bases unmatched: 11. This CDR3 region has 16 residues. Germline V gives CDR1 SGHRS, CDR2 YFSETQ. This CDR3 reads CASSQAAGTGNNEQFF. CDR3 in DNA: TGCGCCAGCAGCCAAGCAGCCGGGACAGGTAACAATGAGCAGTTCTTC. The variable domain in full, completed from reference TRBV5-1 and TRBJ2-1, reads KAGVTQTPRYLIKTRGQQVTLSCSPISGHRSVSWYQQTPGQGLQFLFEYFSETQRNKGNFPGRFSGRQFSNSRSEMNVSTLELGDSALYLCASSQAAGTGNNEQFFGPGTRLTVL.

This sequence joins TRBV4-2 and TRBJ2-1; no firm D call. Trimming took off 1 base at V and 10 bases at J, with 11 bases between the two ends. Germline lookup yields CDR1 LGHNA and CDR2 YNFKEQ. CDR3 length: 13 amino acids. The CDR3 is CASSQVLFREQFF. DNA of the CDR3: TGTGCCAGCAGCCAAGTCCTATTTCGCGAGCAGTTCTTC.